This T cell receptor beta chain appears in the sequencing data of a study of Ad26.COV2.S vaccination and SARS-CoV-2 variants (dated by TCRdb to about 2021). Notes on the research overall: Vaccine-arm donors were drawn from COV1001, a multicentre, randomized, double-blind, placebo-controlled phase I-IIa trial of Ad26.COV2.S in healthy adults. Ad26.COV2.S was administered intramuscularly at a dose of 5x10^10 or 1x10^11 viral particles, either as one shot or as two shots given 56 days apart. Trial participants were randomized into five groups of five, in which low-dose or high-dose Ad26.COV2.S was given once or twice, or placebo was given on both occasions. A total of around 32 samples were included in the TCR-sequenced set, comprising around 20 Ad26.COV2.S vaccine recipients, 5 placebo recipients and 8 SARS-CoV-2 convalescent individuals. Investigators did not know the trial group allocation while performing experiments and assessing outcomes. Sequencing of the TCRbeta repertoire served to evaluate the specificity and breadth of SARS-CoV-2-reactive T cell receptors following Ad26.COV2.S vaccination. The investigation overall reported the following: It was noted by the authors that total T cell responses may have been underestimated by the TCR breadth and depth analyses. Spike-specific TCR breadth was higher in Ad26.COV2.S recipients than in placebo recipients (P = 0.0014). Substantial breadth of spike-specific CD8+ and CD4+ T cell responses was reported after vaccination. The study lacked the statistical power to compare responses across vaccine doses or regimens. Vaccine and placebo recipients had similar non-spike TCR breadth, a finding consistent with the vaccine containing only spike.

The immunoSEQ Assay was the method used to sequence TCRbeta CDR3 regions. After extraction, genomic DNA underwent amplification by bias-controlled multiplex PCR, followed by high-throughput sequencing. On the study's bioinformatics: To quantify the absolute abundance of every unique TCRbeta CDR3 region, sequences were collapsed and filtered. T cell fraction was estimated by normalization of TCRbeta template counts to usable DNA, with usable DNA being measured through amplification of reference genes present in all nucleated cells. Repertoire TCRs were annotated as SARS-CoV-2-specific when V gene, CDR3 amino acid sequence and J gene were exactly matched to a known reactive TCR set. The reference SARS-CoV-2 TCR set was obtained from MIRA and was filtered for enrichment in COVID-19-positive ImmuneCODE repertoires, whereby public or cross-reactive TCRs were removed. Drawing on the MIRA antigens, annotated TCRs were analysed further at the level of specific ORF or position within ORF. Breadth was defined as the number of annotated unique rearrangements divided by the total number of unique productive rearrangements, and depth was defined as the summed frequency of the annotated unique rearrangements. Group comparisons of TCR breadth used two-sided Wilcoxon rank-sum tests. In TCRdb, the immuneACCESS table is reduced to in-frame sequences with V and J assigned. These tables do not hold every clone; where another copy was compared, an unresolved V gene accounts for under half, and the others remain unexplained. V, J and clone size are taken as reported in that table, and D and trimming were inferred from the DNA itself. For this sample there are 250,000 or so clones; roughly 89% appear just once. The leading ten clones occupy approximately 3% of the sample.

Explained via the paper, the treatment or condition label denotes: some 20 received Ad26.COV2.S at low or high dose, single or two shots; several received placebo; per-sample allocation not given. For vaccine and placebo recipients, the sequenced repertoires came from samples collected on day 63 after the first injection. In Cohort 1b, 25 or so adults aged 18-55 years were enrolled at a single site in Boston, USA, between 29 July and 7 August 2020. Ad26.COV2.S consisted of a replication-incompetent adenovirus type 26 vector by which a prefusion-stabilized SARS-CoV-2 spike protein from the original Wuhan strain was expressed. V and J lose 0 bases and 15 bases, and a span of 13 bases separates them. Looking up the germline V gene yields CDR1 SGHDT and CDR2 YYEEEE. From cysteine to phenylalanine, the CDR3 is 12 amino acids long. Left in the record is the CDR3 DNA by itself, 36 bases read in frame from the first base.

With regard to this clone: Its specific antigen is unknown. No base quality values were provided; no much bigger clone lies one nucleotide off.

Specimen: peripheral blood, collected in a trial of Ad26.COV2.S vaccine versus placebo. The chain was built from TRBV5-6 and TRBJ1-5, with no reliable assignment of the D segment. The sequence came from a person between 18 and 65 years old who received the Ad26.COV2.S COVID-19 vaccine or a placebo. At the DNA level, the sequence is TGTGCCAGCAGCTTGGTGGACGGGCACGGGCATTTT. The translation is CASSLVDGHGHF.